This TCR beta chain was documented in a study of cytomegalovirus exposure and HLA in healthy donors. CDR3 length equals 14 residues. Losses at the gene ends were 5 bases for V and 3 bases for J; bases not matched to a gene: 3. Germline V gene sequence: CDR1 SGHTA, CDR2 FQGNSA. As for this clone: Its antigen is undetermined.

Whole-study findings and limits: Association with HLA alleles at 0.05 false discovery rate was found for 16,951 TCR beta sequences in a later analysis. In a later analysis, HLA-associated beta chains showed higher expansion and lower generation probabilities than comparable chains.

PCR used 60 Vbeta primers and 13 Jbeta primers. The table came from immunoSEQ multiplex PCR; TCRdb's copy has only in-frame clones and leaves some out. The sample holds some 210,000 clones, roughly 80% seen once. The TCR sequence derives from a woman under 40 in good health and CMV-seropositive. The sequenced sample was PBMCs. The chain employs TRBV7-2 and TRBJ2-7; TRBD2 matches at 11 bases. CDR3 in amino acids: CASSATSGSYEQYF. As DNA, the CDR3 is TGTGCCAGCAGCGCCACTAGCGGGAGCTACGAGCAGTACTTC. The full variable domain, completed using reference TRBV7-2 and TRBJ2-7, is GAGVSQSPSNKVTEKGKDVELRCDPISGHTALYWYRQSLGQGLEFLIYFQGNSAPDKSGLPSDRFSAERTGGSVSTLTIQRTQQEDSAVYLCASSATSGSYEQYFGPGTRLTVT.